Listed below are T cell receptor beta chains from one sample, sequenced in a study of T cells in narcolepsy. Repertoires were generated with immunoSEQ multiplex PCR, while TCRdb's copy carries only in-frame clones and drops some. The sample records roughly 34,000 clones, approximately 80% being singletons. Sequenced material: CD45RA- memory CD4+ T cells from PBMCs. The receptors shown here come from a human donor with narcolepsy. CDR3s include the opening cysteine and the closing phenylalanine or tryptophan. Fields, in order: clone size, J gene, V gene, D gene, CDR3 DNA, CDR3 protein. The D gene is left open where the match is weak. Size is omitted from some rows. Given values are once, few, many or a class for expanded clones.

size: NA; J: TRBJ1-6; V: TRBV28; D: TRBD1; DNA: TGTGCCAGCACCTCAAGGGACAGCTCAAATTCACCCCTCCACTTT; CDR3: CASTSRDSSNSPLHF
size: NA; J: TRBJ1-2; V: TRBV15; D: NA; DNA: TGTGCCACCGGCAAGGAAGGTGGGGATAGCGGCTACACCTTC; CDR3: CATGKEGGDSGYTF
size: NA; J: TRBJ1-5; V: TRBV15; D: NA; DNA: TGTGCCACCAGCAGAGATCGGGGACTGTCGCTAGGGAGCAATCAGCCCCAGCATTTT; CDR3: CATSRDRGLSLGSNQPQHF
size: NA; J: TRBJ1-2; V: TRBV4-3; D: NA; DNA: TGCGCCAGCAGCCCCTCCTCGGGAGTCTCTTATGGCTACACCTTC; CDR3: CASSPSSGVSYGYTF
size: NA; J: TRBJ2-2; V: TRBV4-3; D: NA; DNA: TGCGCCAGCAGCCAAGTGGCGAACACCGGGGAGCTGTTTTTT; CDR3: CASSQVANTGELFF
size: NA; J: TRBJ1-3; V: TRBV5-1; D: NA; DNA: TGCGCCAGCAGCTTAGCAACAGTAGCTGGAAACACCATATATTTT; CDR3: CASSLATVAGNTIYF
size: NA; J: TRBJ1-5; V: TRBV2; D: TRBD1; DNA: TGTGCCAGCACCGGACAGGGGGATCAGCCCCAGCATTTT; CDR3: CASTGQGDQPQHF
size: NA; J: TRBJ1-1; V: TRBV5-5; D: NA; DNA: TGTGCCAGCAGCTTGGCCGGGCAGGGCAGGGAAGCTTTCTTT; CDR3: CASSLAGQGREAFF
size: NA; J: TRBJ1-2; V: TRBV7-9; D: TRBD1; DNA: TGTGCCAGCAGACGCGACCGGGACAGGGCCCGGGGCTATGGCTACACCTTC; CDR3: CASRRDRDRARGYGYTF
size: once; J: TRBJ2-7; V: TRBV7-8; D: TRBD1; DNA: TGTGCCAGCAGCCAGGACAGGGATCTCTACGAGCAGTACTTC; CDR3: CASSQDRDLYEQYF
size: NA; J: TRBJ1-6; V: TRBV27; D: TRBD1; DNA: TGTGCCAGCAGTTTCAGGGGGTATAATTCACCCCTCCACTTT; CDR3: CASSFRGYNSPLHF
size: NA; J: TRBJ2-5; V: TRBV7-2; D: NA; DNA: TGTGCCAGCAGCTTAGCGCAAGCGGAGGGGACCCAGTACTTC; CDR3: CASSLAQAEGTQYF
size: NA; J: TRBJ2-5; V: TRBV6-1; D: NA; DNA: TGTGCCACCCATTGGGGGGGCGACCAAGAGACCCAGTACTTC; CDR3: CATHWGGDQETQYF
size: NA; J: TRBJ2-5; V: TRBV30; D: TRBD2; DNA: TGTGCCTGGAGTCCCAGGACTAGCCTATCGGAGACCCAGTACTTC; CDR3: CAWSPRTSLSETQYF
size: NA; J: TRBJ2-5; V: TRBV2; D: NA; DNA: TGTGCCAGCAGTCCCGATTTGAAGAGGACCCAGTACTTC; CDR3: CASSPDLKRTQYF
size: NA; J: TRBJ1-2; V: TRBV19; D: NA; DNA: TGTGCCAGTAGTATAGACCCCGGCTCGGTGTTGGACTATGGCTACACCTTC; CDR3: CASSIDPGSVLDYGYTF
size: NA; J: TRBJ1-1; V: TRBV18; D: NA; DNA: TGTGCCAGCTCACCAACCGGAATGCGGGAAACTGAAGCTTTCTTT; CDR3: CASSPTGMRETEAFF
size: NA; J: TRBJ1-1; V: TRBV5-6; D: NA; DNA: TGTGCCAGCAGCCCCGATCTGGGGCCGAGGGGCACTGAAGCTTTCTTT; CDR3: CASSPDLGPRGTEAFF
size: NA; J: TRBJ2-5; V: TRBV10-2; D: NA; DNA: TGCGCCAGCAGTGTGGCCGAGACCCAGTACTTC; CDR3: CASSVAETQYF
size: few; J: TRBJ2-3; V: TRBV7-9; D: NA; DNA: TGTGCCAGCAGCTTAGCGGAAGGGGGCACAGATACGCAGTATTTT; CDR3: CASSLAEGGTDTQYF
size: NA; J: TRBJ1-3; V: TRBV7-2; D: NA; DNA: TGTGCCAGCAGCTTAGTACAGTCTGGAAACACCATATATTTT; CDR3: CASSLVQSGNTIYF
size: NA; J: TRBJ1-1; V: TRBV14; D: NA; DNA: TGTGCCAGCAGCCTTACACAGCGGAACACTGAAGCTTTCTTT; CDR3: CASSLTQRNTEAFF
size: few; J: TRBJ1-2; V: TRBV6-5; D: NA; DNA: TGTGCCAGCAGGGAATCCTATGGCTACACCTTC; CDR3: CASRESYGYTF
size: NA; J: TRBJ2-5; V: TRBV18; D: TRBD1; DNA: TGTGCCAGCTCACCCGCCGGGACAGCGGAGACCCAGTACTTC; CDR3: CASSPAGTAETQYF
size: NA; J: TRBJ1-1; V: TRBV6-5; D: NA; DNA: TGTGCCAGCAGTTACGAAGGGAATGAAGCTTTCTTT; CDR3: CASSYEGNEAFF
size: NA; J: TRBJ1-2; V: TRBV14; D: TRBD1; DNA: TGTGCCACCCCACCGGACAGGGGGGACTATGGCTACACCTTC; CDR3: CATPPDRGDYGYTF
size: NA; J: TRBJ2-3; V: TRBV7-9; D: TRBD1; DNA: TGTGCCAGCAGCCCGGACAGGAGCACAGATACGCAGTATTTT; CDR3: CASSPDRSTDTQYF
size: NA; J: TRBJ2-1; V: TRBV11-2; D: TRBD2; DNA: TGTGCCAGCAGCTCACGTAGCGGGGGGGACAATGAGCAGTTCTTC; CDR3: CASSSRSGGDNEQFF
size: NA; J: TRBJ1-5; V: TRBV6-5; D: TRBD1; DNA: TGTGCCAGCATCACAGGGGGGTTGAATCAGCCCCAGCATTTT; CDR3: CASITGGLNQPQHF
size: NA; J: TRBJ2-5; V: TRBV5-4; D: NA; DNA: TGTGCCAGCAGCTTGGGGGGGGGCACTGAGACCCAGTACTTC; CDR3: CASSLGGGTETQYF
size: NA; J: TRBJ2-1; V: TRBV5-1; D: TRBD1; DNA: TGCGCCAGCAGCTTGTCCACAGGGGGGCAGAATGAGCAGTTCTTC; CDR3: CASSLSTGGQNEQFF
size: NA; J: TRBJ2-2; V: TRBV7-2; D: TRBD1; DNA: TGTGCCAGCAGCCGGGACAGGAACACCGGGGAGCTGTTTTTT; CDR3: CASSRDRNTGELFF
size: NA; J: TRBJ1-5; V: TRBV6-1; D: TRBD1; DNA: TGTGCCAGCAGTGATCTTCAACAGGGGAGCAATCAGCCCCAGCATTTT; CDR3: CASSDLQQGSNQPQHF
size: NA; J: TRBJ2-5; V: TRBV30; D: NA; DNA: TGTGCCTGGAGTGTATCCGTACTCACCCAGTACTTC; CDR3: CAWSVSVLTQYF